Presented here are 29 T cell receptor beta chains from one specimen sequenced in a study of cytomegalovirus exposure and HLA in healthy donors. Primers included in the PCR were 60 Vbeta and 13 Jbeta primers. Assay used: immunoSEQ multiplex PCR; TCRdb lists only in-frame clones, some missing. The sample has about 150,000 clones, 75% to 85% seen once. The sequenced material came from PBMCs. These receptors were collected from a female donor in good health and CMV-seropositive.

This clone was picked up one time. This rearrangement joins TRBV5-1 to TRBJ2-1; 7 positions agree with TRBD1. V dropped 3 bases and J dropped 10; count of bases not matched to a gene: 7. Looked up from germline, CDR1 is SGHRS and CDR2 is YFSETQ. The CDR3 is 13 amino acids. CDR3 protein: CASSYPTGDEQFF. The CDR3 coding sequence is TGCGCCAGCAGCTATCCAACAGGGGACGAGCAGTTCTTC.

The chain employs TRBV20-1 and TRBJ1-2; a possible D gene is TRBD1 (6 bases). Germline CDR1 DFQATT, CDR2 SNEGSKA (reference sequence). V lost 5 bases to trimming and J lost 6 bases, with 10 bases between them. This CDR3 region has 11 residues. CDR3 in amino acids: CSAEPGDGYTF. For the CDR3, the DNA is TGCAGTGCTGAACCAGGGGATGGCTACACCTTC.

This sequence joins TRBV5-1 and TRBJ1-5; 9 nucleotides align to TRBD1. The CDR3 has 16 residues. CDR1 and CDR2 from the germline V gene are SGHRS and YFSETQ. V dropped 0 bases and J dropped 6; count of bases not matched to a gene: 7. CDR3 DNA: TGCGCCAGCAGCTTGGGGGACGGGACAGGGCTTCAGCCCCAGCATTTT. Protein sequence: CASSLGDGTGLQPQHF.

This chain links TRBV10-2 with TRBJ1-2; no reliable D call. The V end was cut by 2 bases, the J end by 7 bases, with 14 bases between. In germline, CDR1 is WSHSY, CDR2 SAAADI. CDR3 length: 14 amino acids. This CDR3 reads CASSERHSYFGYTF. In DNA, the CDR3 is TGCGCCAGCAGTGAGCGACACTCTTACTTTGGCTACACCTTC.

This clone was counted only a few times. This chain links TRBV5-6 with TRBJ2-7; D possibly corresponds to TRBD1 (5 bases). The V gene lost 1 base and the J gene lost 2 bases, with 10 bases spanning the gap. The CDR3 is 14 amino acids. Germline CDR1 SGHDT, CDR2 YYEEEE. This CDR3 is CASSLSGYAYEQYF. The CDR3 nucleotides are TGTGCCAGCAGCTTGTCAGGGTACGCCTACGAGCAGTACTTC.

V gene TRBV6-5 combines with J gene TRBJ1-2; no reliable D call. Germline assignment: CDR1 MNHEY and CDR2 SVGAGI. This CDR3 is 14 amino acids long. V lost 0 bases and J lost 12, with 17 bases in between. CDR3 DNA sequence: TGTGCCAGCAGTTACTCTACGGGGTACGGGGAGGACACCTTC. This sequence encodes CASSYSTGYGEDTF.

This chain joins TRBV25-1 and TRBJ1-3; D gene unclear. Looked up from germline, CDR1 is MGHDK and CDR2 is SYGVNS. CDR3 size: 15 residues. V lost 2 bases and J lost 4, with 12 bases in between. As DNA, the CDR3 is TGTGCCAGCAGTGAACATCAGGCGTGGGGAAACACCATATATTTT. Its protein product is CASSEHQAWGNTIYF.

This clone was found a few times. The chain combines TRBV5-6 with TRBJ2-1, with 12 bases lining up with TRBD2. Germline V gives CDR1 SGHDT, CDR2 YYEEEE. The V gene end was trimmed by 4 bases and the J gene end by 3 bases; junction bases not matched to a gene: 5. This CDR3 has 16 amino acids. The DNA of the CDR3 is TGTGCCAGCAGCAGGACTAGCGGGAACAACTACAATGAGCAGTTCTTC. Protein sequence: CASSRTSGNNYNEQFF.

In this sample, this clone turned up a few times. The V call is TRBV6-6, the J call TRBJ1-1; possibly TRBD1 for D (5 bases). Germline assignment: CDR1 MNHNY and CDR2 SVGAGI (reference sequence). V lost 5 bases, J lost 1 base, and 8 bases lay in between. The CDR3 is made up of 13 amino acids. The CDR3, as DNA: TGTGCCAGCAGTCCAGGACAGAACACTGAAGCTTTCTTT. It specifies CASSPGQNTEAFF.

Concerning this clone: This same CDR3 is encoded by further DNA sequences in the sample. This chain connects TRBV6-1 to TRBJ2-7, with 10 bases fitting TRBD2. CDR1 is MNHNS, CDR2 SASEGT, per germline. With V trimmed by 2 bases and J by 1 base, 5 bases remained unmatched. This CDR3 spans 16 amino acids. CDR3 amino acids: CASSELPSGGSYEQYF. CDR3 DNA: TGTGCCAGCAGTGAACTCCCTAGCGGGGGATCCTACGAGCAGTACTTC.

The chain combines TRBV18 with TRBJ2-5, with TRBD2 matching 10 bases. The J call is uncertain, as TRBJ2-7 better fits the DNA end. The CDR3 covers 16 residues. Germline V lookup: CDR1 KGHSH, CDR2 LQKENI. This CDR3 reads CASSPISSGSSYEQYF. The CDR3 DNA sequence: TGTGCCAGCTCACCCATATCTAGCGGGAGCTCCTACGAGCAGTACTTC.

CDR3 loop: CASSLVAGGSYEQYF. The DNA for the CDR3 is TGTGCCAGCAGCTTAGTGGCGGGGGGGTCCTACGAGCAGTACTTC. The chain combines TRBV7-8 with TRBJ2-7, with 9 bases lining up with TRBD2. CDR1 and CDR2 from the germline V gene are SGHVS and FQNEAQ. With V trimmed by 1 base and J by 1 base, 2 bases remained unmatched. The CDR3 has 15 residues.

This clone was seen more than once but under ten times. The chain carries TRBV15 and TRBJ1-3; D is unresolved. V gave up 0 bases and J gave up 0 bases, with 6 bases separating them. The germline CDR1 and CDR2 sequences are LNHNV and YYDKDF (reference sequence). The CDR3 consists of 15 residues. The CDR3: CATSREGGSGNTIYF. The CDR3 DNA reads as TGTGCCACCAGCAGAGAAGGCGGCTCTGGAAACACCATATATTTT.

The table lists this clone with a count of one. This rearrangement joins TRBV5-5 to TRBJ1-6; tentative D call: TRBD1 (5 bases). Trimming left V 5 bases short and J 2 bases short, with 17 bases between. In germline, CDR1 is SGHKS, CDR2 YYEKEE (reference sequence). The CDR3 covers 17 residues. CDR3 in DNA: TGTGCCAGCAGGCTGCTGGGGCAGGGCGCCTATAATTCACCCCTCCACTTT. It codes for CASRLLGQGAYNSPLHF.

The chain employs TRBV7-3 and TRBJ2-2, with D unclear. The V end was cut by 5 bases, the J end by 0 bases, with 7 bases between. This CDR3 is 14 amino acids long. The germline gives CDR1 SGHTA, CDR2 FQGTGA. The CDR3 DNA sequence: TGTGCCAGCAGCCCATCAGCGAACACCGGGGAGCTGTTTTTT. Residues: CASSPSANTGELFF. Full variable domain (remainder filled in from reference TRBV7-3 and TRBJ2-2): GAGVSQTPSNKVTEKGKYVELRCDPISGHTALYWYRQSLGQGPEFLIYFQGTGAADDSGLPNDRFFAVRPEGSVSTLKIQRTERGDSAVYLCASSPSANTGELFFGEGSRLTVL.

CDR3 amino acids: CASRLTGDPVGSTF. CDR3 DNA: TGTGCCAGCAGATTGACAGGGGACCCCGTTGGGTCCACCTTC. This rearrangement joins TRBV6-5 to TRBJ1-2; 8 bases are a match to TRBD1. Germline assignment: CDR1 MNHEY and CDR2 SVGAGI. Trimming took 6 bases from V and 13 from J; bases not matched to a gene: 16. The CDR3 has 14 residues.

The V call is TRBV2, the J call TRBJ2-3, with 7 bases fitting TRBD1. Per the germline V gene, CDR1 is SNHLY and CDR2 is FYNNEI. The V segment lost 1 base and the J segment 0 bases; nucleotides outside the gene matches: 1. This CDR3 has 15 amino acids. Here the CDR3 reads CASSEDRGSTDTQYF. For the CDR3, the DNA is TGTGCCAGCAGTGAAGACAGGGGAAGCACAGATACGCAGTATTTT.

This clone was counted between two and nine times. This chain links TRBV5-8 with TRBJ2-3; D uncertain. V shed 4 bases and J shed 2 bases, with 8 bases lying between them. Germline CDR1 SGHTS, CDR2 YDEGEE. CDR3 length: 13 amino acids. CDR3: CASSGRITDTQYF. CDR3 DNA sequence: TGTGCCAGCAGCGGCAGAATCACAGATACGCAGTATTTT.

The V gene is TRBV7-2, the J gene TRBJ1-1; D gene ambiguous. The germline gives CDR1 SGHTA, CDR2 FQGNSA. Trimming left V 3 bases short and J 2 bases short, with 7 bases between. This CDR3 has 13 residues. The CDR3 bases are TGTGCCAGCAGCTTGAGTCGAAACACTGAAGCTTTCTTT. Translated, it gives CASSLSRNTEAFF.

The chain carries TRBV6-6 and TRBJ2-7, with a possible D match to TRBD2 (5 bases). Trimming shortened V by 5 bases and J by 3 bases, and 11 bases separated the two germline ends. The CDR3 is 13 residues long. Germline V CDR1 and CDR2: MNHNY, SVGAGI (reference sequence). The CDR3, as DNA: TGTGCCAGCAGTACCCAAACTAGCTACGAGCAGTACTTC. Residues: CASSTQTSYEQYF.

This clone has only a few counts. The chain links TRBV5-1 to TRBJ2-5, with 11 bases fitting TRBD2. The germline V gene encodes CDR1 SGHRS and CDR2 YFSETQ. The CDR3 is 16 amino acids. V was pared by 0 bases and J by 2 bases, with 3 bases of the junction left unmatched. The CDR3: CASSLALAGGQETQYF. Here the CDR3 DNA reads TGCGCCAGCAGCTTGGCTTTAGCGGGGGGGCAAGAGACCCAGTACTTC.

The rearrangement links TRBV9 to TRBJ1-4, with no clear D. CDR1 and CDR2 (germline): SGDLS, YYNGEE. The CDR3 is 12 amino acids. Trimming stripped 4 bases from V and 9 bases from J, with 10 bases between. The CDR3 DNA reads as TGTGCCAGCAGCCCGGACGGGAAAAAACTGTTTTTT. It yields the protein CASSPDGKKLFF.

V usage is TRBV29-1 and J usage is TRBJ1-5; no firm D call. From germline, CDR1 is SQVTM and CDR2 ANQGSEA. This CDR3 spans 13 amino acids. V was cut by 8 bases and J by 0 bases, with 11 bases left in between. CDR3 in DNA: TGCAGCCCCCGTTTGTCTAGCAATCAGCCCCAGCATTTT. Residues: CSPRLSSNQPQHF.

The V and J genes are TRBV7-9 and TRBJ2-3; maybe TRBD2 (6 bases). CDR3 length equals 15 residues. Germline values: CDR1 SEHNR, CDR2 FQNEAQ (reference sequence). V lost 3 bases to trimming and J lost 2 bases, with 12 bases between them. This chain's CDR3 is CASSFYSGDTDTQYF. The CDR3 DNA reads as TGTGCCAGCAGCTTCTATAGCGGCGACACAGATACGCAGTATTTT.

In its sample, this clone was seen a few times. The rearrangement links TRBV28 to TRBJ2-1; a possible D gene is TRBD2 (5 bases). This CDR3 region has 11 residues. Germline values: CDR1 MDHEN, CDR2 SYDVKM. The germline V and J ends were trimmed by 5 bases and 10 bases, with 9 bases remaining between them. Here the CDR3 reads CASSPRREQFF. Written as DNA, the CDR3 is TGTGCCAGCAGTCCTCGGAGGGAGCAGTTCTTC.

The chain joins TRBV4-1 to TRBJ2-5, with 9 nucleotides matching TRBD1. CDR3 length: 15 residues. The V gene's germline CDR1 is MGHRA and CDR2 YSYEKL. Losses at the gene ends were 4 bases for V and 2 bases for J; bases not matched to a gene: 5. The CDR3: CASSPEGQGQETQYF. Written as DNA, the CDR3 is TGCGCCAGCAGCCCGGAGGGACAGGGACAAGAGACCCAGTACTTC.

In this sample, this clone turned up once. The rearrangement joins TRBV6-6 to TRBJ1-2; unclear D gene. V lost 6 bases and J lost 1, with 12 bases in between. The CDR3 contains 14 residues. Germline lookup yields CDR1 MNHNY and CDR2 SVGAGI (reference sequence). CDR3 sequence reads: CASSHPRDNYGYTF. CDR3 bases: TGTGCCAGCAGCCACCCGAGGGATAACTATGGCTACACCTTC.

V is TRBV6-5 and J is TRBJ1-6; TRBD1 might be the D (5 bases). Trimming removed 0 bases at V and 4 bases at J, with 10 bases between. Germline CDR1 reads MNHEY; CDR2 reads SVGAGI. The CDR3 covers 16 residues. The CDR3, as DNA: TGTGCCAGCAGTTACTCCTTGGACAAGTATAATTCACCCCTCCACTTT. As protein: CASSYSLDKYNSPLHF.

CDR3 sequence reads: CASSLTGNYGYTF. The CDR3 DNA sequence: TGTGCCAGTAGTCTTACAGGAAACTATGGCTACACCTTC. This chain uses TRBV19 with TRBJ1-2; tentative D call: TRBD1 (5 bases). The CDR3 runs 13 residues. V shed 5 bases and J shed 2 bases, with 9 bases lying between them. CDR1 and CDR2 (germline): LNHDA, SQIVND (reference sequence). The whole variable domain, remainder taken from reference TRBV19 and TRBJ1-2, is DGGITQSPKYLFRKEGQNVTLSCEQNLNHDAMYWYRQDPGQGLRLIYYSQIVNDFQKGDIAEGYSVSREKKESFPLTVTSAQKNPTAFYLCASSLTGNYGYTFGSGTRLTVV.